Included here is one T cell receptor (beta chain) sequence, with context. The table came from immunoSEQ multiplex PCR; TCRdb's copy has only in-frame clones and leaves some out. This table has 100,000 to 150,000 clones, about four fifths appearing once. This entry is derived from a study of blood T cell repertoires in COVID-19. Study-wide context: The study drew acute and convalescent COVID-19 samples from the United States, Italy and Spain. The cDNA or gDNA used as material had been derived from T cells, B-cell-depleted T cells, or PBMCs.

The CDR3 has 14 amino acids. Germline V gene sequence: CDR1 SGHRS, CDR2 YFSETQ. The V end was cut by 6 bases, the J end by 4 bases, with 16 bases between. The clonotype comes from a man in his sixties with acute or convalescent COVID-19. The sequencing input was peripheral blood. The gene calls are TRBV5-1 and TRBJ1-1; D ambiguous. The CDR3 DNA reads TGCGCCAGCACCGCGTCGGGGTTTAGCACTGAAGCTTTCTTT. This gives the protein CASTASGFSTEAFF.